Each of the 24 T cell receptor delta chains below was sequenced from the same sample in a study of γδ T cells in repeated Plasmodium falciparum infection. Gammadelta T cells were flow-sorted from PBMC into Vgamma9/Vdelta2+ and Vdelta2-negative populations for bulk analysis. TCRdb redid clone calling on the multiplex PCR reads using CATT. Of 70,000 to 95,000 delta-chain clones in the sample, over 1.1% were seen once. Sequencing used gamma-delta T cells from blood. These receptors originate from a pool of human donors (malaria-infected and uninfected, not separated).

This clone was seen a few times. A far larger clone lies a single base away; this is likely a read error. The same CDR3 is also encoded by other DNA sequences in this sample. The CDR3 nucleotides are TGTGCTCTTGGGGAACTCTTCCGCCGGCCACTGTACACCGATAAACTCATCTTT. This translates into CALGELFRRPLYTDKLIF. The chain combines TRDV1 with TRDJ1; tentatively, D is TRDD2 (5 bases). Between the trimmed V and J ends, which lost 0 bases and 0 bases, there was a span of 17 bases. Germline CDR1 is TSWWSYY and CDR2 is QGS. The length of the CDR3 is 18 residues.

This clone was detected a few times. TCRdb's entry gives the protein of a much larger clone, which mismatches this DNA's translation at residue 8, likely from a read error; the protein reported here is translated from the DNA. The chain carries TRDV2 and TRDJ1, with unresolved D. This CDR3 spans 17 amino acids. V lost 0 bases to trimming and J lost 0 bases, with 16 bases between them. CDR1 is GEAIGNYY, CDR2 EKD, per germline. The CDR3 sequence is CACDTAGLLRYTDKLIF. CDR3 bases: TGTGCCTGTGACACCGCCGGGCTTCTCCGGTACACCGATAAACTCATCTTT.

This clone occurred a few times. This DNA's translation and the protein TCRdb lists, from a much larger clone, do not match at residue 14, likely due to a read error; the protein shown is translated from the DNA. This rearrangement joins TRDV2 to TRDJ3; 13 bases line up with TRDD3. TCRdb supplies no J gene; here it was assigned by aligning the nucleotide sequence to germline. The length of the CDR3 is 21 residues. From germline, CDR1 is GEAIGNYY and CDR2 EKD. CDR3 nucleotides: TGTGCCTGTGACAAAGTACTGGGGGATACGCAGAGCTCCCGGGACACCCGACAGATGTTTTTC. Residues: CACDKVLGDTQSSRDTRQMFF.

This clone was detected many times. A far larger clone is one nucleotide away, so this likely arose from a read error. This sample also contains other DNA sequences that code for the same CDR3. The chain employs TRDV1 and TRDJ2; 12 bases are a match to TRDD3. With V trimmed by 5 bases and J by 4 bases, 8 bases remained unmatched. CDR1 is TSWWSYY and CDR2 is QGS in the germline V gene. The CDR3 has 17 amino acids. The CDR3 coding sequence is TGTGCTCTTGGGTTTACTGGGGGATACCCCCCGACAGCACAACTCTTCTTT. Its translation: CALGFTGGYPPTAQLFF.

This clone was picked up many times. The rearrangement uses TRDV1 and TRDJ1, with 7 bases fitting TRDD3. V shed 5 bases and J 7 bases; nucleotides not matched to a gene: 10. The CDR3 sequence is 14 residues long. Germline loops: CDR1 TSWWSYY, CDR2 QGS. The CDR3 coding sequence is TGTGCTCTTGGGAACCCGGACTGGGGAGGTAAACTCATCTTT. It specifies CALGNPDWGGKLIF.

In its sample, this clone was seen a few times. TCRdb attributes to this sequence the protein of a much larger clone, which differs from the DNA translation at residue 12; a read error is likely, and the protein displayed is translated from the DNA. Here the V gene is TRDV2, but the J gene went uncalled; the DNA was not used to check the table's D call, TRDD3. The CDR3 sequence is 14 residues long. Germline V gene sequence: CDR1 GEAIGNYY, CDR2 EKD. CDR3 coding DNA: TGTGCCTGTGACACCGTGGGGGATACAGCACAACCCTTCTTT. It translates to CACDTVGDTAQPFF.

This clone was seen repeatedly, ten times or more. This may stem from a read error, because a much larger clone lies one nucleotide away. Other nucleotide sequences from this sample produce the same CDR3. This CDR3 reads CALGEPGALRSGGSSDKLIF. Here the CDR3 DNA reads TGTGCTCTTGGGGAACCGGGTGCCCTACGCTCCGGGGGATCAAGCGATAAACTCATCTTT. The gene calls are TRDV1 and TRDJ1, with 7 bases that match TRDD3. CDR1 and CDR2 (germline): TSWWSYY, QGS. Unmatched junction bases numbered 21, after V lost 1 base and J lost 4 bases. The CDR3 sequence is 20 residues long.

This clone was detected a few times. A far larger clone differs by one base, so this is likely a read error. Called V gene: TRDV1; the J gene was not called; the table's D call, TRDD3, was not checked against the DNA. Germline V gene sequence: CDR1 TSWWSYY, CDR2 QGS. This CDR3 is built from 23 residues. The CDR3 sequence: CALGETRHLYWGIHLRACDKLIF. The CDR3 region has the DNA TGTGCTCTTGGGGAGACCCGCCATTTGTATTGGGGGATCCACCTAAGGGCGTGCGATAAGCTCATCTTT.

This clone came up a few times. Translating this DNA gives a protein that differs at residue 16 from the TCRdb one, which belongs to a much larger clone; a read error is likely, and the protein shown is this translation. The genes are TRDV1 and TRDJ1; 9 nucleotides align to TRDD3. The CDR3 contains 21 residues. Germline values: CDR1 TSWWSYY, CDR2 QGS. J was trimmed by 3 bases and V by 1 base; bases with no gene match: 21. CDR3 loop: CALGEPSAHPYWGTYADKLIF. The CDR3 coding sequence is TGTGCTCTTGGGGAACCCTCTGCCCACCCGTACTGGGGGACTTACGCCGATAAACTCATCTTT.

The table lists this clone with many counts. With a far larger clone one base away, a read error is the likely cause. Other DNA sequences in this sample translate to the same CDR3. The chain employs TRDV2 and TRDJ1; 8 bases are shared with TRDD3. V lost 0 bases and J lost 7; bases outside the gene matches: 18. The CDR3 covers 18 residues. Germline values: CDR1 GEAIGNYY, CDR2 EKD. Written as DNA, the CDR3 is TGTGCCTGTGACACCCTGTACACTGGGGGGTCTTACTTCGGTAAACTCATCTTT. This codes for CACDTLYTGGSYFGKLIF.

The table lists this clone with a few counts. The rearrangement joins TRDV1 to TRDJ1, with TRDD3 matching 8 bases. The J gene was missing in TCRdb and was found by matching the end of the DNA to germline. Per the germline V gene, CDR1 is TSWWSYY and CDR2 is QGS. There are 19 residues in the CDR3. V was pared by 7 bases and J by 0 bases, with 19 bases of the junction left unmatched. The CDR3 here is CALAPSRANWGGYTDKLIF. The CDR3 nucleotides read TGTGCTCTTGCGCCCTCCCGGGCTAACTGGGGGGGATACACCGATAAACTCATCTTT.

This clone came up a few times. This rearrangement joins TRDV1 to TRDJ1, with 8 bases lining up with TRDD2. Germline matching of the DNA provided the J gene here, since TCRdb leaves it blank. CDR1 is TSWWSYY and CDR2 is QGS in the germline V gene. V gave up 4 bases and J gave up 8 bases; unmatched junction bases: 27. The CDR3 extends over 20 amino acids. Here the CDR3 reads CALGGLPTVLGAPQTYKLIF. Written as DNA, the CDR3 is TGTGCTCTTGGGGGGCTTCCTACGGTGCTGGGAGCTCCTCAGACTTACAAACTCATCTTT.

Worth noting for this clone: TCRdb records a much larger clone's protein for this DNA, with a difference at residues 8 and 15 that likely arises from a read error; the protein given is the translation of the DNA. This CDR3 is CACVWLGGPHTDKLTF. In nucleotides, the CDR3 is TGTGCCTGTGTTTGGCTGGGGGGCCCTCACACCGATAAACTCACCTTT. TRDV2 is the V gene, and the J gene was not called; TRDD3 was called by the table and not checked on the DNA. This CDR3 contains 16 residues. CDR1 GEAIGNYY and CDR2 EKD come from the germline V gene.

This clone was seen more than once but under ten times. A read error likely explains why the TCRdb protein, taken from a much larger clone, differs from this DNA's translation at residue 15; the protein shown is translated from the DNA. The chain is built from TRDV1 and TRDJ1; 8 positions agree with TRDD3. The J gene was missing in TCRdb and was found by matching the end of the DNA to germline. Germline V gives CDR1 TSWWSYY, CDR2 QGS. CDR3 length equals 19 residues. CDR3 nucleotides: TGTGCTCTTGGGGAAGGGCCTACCCCGAGGGATACGGGAACCGGTAAACTCATCTTT. It codes for CALGEGPTPRDTGTGKLIF.

This clone has only a few counts. A read error likely explains why the TCRdb protein, taken from a much larger clone, differs from this DNA's translation at residue 7; the protein shown is translated from the DNA. The rearrangement uses TRDV1 and TRDJ1; 9 bases are a match to TRDD3. Matching the DNA to germline supplied the J gene, which TCRdb does not give. The CDR3 covers 20 residues. Per the germline V gene, CDR1 is TSWWSYY and CDR2 is QGS. With 3 bases clipped from V and 0 bases from J, the junction kept 17 bases outside the gene matches. The CDR3 DNA reads TGTGCTCTTGGGGAGGCTAAGAGGCTGGGGGATCCTTGGTACACCGATAAACTCATCTTT. This gives the protein CALGEAKRLGDPWYTDKLIF.

This clone was picked up many times. A read error likely explains why the TCRdb protein, taken from a much larger clone, differs from this DNA's translation at residue 3; the protein shown is translated from the DNA. This sample also contains other DNA sequences that code for the same CDR3. The V gene is TRDV3, the J gene TRDJ1, with 9 bases lining up with TRDD3. J gave up 5 bases and V 5 bases, and 18 bases lay outside the gene matches. The CDR3 runs 16 residues. CDR1 is TVYSNPD, CDR2 GDNSRS, per germline (reference sequence). DNA for the CDR3: TGTGCCGCTTTTGGACTTCGGGGGGATACCCTTGATAAACTCATCTTT. It is translated as CAAFGLRGDTLDKLIF.

Notes on this clone: TCRdb's entry gives the protein of a much larger clone, which mismatches this DNA's translation at residue 7, likely from a read error; the protein reported here is translated from the DNA. V is TRDV1 and J is TRDJ1; D perhaps matches TRDD2 (5 bases). The CDR3 spans 12 residues. The V gene's germline CDR1 is TSWWSYY and CDR2 QGS. V was clipped by 8 bases and J by 5 bases, with 12 bases between them. The CDR3 region is CALFSSWDKLIF. The CDR3, as DNA: TGTGCTCTTTTTTCCTCCTGGGATAAACTCATCTTT.

With respect to this clone: The protein TCRdb lists belongs to a much larger clone and differs from this DNA's translation at residue 7, which points to a read error; the protein shown is made from the DNA. The CDR3 is CALGERAFGPMYTDKLIF. In DNA form, the CDR3 reads TGTGCTCTTGGGGAACGTGCGTTTGGACCGATGTACACCGATAAACTCATCTTT. The chain recombines TRDV1 with TRDJ1; no reliable D call. TCRdb is silent on the J gene; assignment here came from matching the DNA to germline. V lost 1 base, J lost 0 bases, and 18 bases lay in between. From germline, CDR1 is TSWWSYY and CDR2 QGS. This CDR3 has 18 residues.

On this clone: TCRdb's listed protein matches a much larger clone and diverges from this DNA's translation at residue 13, likely through a read error; the protein shown comes from the DNA. The J gene is TRDJ1, the V gene TRDV2, with 13 positions matching TRDD3. Germline matching of the DNA provided the J gene here, since TCRdb leaves it blank. From germline, CDR1 is GEAIGNYY and CDR2 EKD. This CDR3 spans 16 amino acids. The CDR3 DNA reads TGTGCCTGTGACTCCCGTACTGGGGGATACGCCGATAGACTCATCTTT. Translating it yields CACDSRTGGYADRLIF.

This clone has only a few counts. The TCRdb record carries a much larger clone's protein, which differs from this DNA's translation at residue 9; a read error is the likely cause, and the protein listed here is the DNA translation. The rearrangement joins TRDV1 to TRDJ1; 12 bases match TRDD3. The CDR3 spans 23 residues. V shed 0 bases and J 0 bases; nucleotides not matched to a gene: 20. CDR1 and CDR2 (germline): TSWWSYY, QGS. The CDR3 DNA follows: TGTGCTCTTGGGGAACTAGAAGGCCTCCTACGTTCATACTGGGGGATACACACCGATAAACTCATCTTT. Translated: CALGELEGLLRSYWGIHTDKLIF.

In its sample, this clone was seen a few times. The protein given by TCRdb reflects a much larger clone and differs at residue 14 from this DNA's translation, likely from a read error; the protein shown is the DNA's translation. The gene calls are TRDV1 and TRDJ1; 8 bases are a match to TRDD3. The J gene is not listed in TCRdb, so it was assigned here from a DNA match to germline. Germline loops: CDR1 TSWWSYY, CDR2 QGS. Trimming removed 0 bases from V and 1 base from J; junction bases left unmatched: 22. This CDR3 is 22 amino acids long. The CDR3 here is CALGELFLRGDIPILFTDKLIF. The CDR3 DNA reads as TGTGCTCTTGGGGAACTGTTCCTCCGGGGGGATATTCCGATCCTCTTCACCGATAAACTCATCTTT.

A word on this clone: TCRdb's protein, taken from a much larger clone, differs from this DNA's translation at residue 11, likely owing to a read error; the protein displayed comes from the DNA. V and J are TRDV2 and TRDJ3, with D perhaps TRDD3 (5 bases). TCRdb carries no J gene annotation; the J gene was assigned here by matching the DNA with germline. The CDR3 spans 21 residues. V lost 1 base and J lost 0, with 21 bases in between. CDR1 is GEAIGNYY and CDR2 is EKD in the germline V gene. CDR3 residues: CACDTQESNGAHSWDTRQMFF. The DNA of the CDR3 is TGTGCCTGTGACACGCAAGAGTCAAATGGGGCTCACTCCTGGGACACCCGACAGATGTTTTTC.

This clone was detected only a few times. It is likely a read error: a sequence one base away is far more abundant. The same CDR3 arises from other DNA sequences in this sample as well. This chain links TRDV1 with TRDJ1; 8 positions agree with TRDD3. Here the J gene was assigned by germline matching of the DNA, as TCRdb has none. The V and J ends lost 4 bases and 0 bases, in that order; junction bases with no gene match: 16. The CDR3 covers 19 residues. Germline CDR1 reads TSWWSYY; CDR2 reads QGS. CDR3 region: CALGVLTGGRPDYTDKLIF. For the CDR3, the DNA is TGTGCTCTTGGGGTACTAACTGGGGGGCGACCCGACTACACCGATAAACTCATCTTT.

As regards this clone: The translation of this DNA and the TCRdb protein of a much larger clone differ at residue 19, probably owing to a read error; the protein shown here is translated from the DNA. CDR3 in amino acids: CALGELGVKGFSTGGFSHPYTDKLIF. The CDR3 DNA is TGTGCTCTTGGGGAACTAGGAGTCAAAGGCTTTTCGACTGGGGGATTCTCACACCCGTACACCGATAAACTCATCTTT. This chain joins TRDV1 and TRDJ1; 10 bases map to TRDD3. V shed 0 bases, J shed 0 bases, and the junction held 31 bases outside the gene matches. This CDR3 spans 26 amino acids. Germline assignment: CDR1 TSWWSYY and CDR2 QGS.